This T cell receptor (beta chain) appears in the sequencing data of a study of blood T cell repertoires in COVID-19 (dated by TCRdb to 2019 to 2021). Broadly, across the study: The collaborator samples originated in the United States, Italy and Spain and spanned the acute and convalescent phases of COVID-19. The repertoires were made available in a free public database intended to serve as a resource for research on the immune response to SARS-CoV-2. Subjects who had been exposed to COVID-19, were actively infected with it, or had recovered from it provided the deeply sampled blood TCRbeta repertoires that made up the dataset. Samples came from the ongoing ImmuneRACE study (first 160 participants) plus 1,254 subjects from 6 global collaborators. Sample metadata almost always included a de-identified subject ID, COVID-19 status, age in years and sex. The material from the prospective study consisted of cDNA or gDNA derived from T cells, B-cell-depleted T cells, or PBMCs. Where available, HLA class I and class II types were obtained from metadata supplied by the sample provider rather than from assay-based typing.

TCRbeta CDR3 regions were amplified from genomic DNA using the immunoSEQ Assay, a bias-controlled multiplex PCR. The original pipeline was this. The number of nucleated cells in each sample was estimated by amplification of reference gene primers within the assay. To quantify the absolute abundance of each unique TCRbeta CDR3 rearrangement, sequence reads were collapsed and filtered. For each sample, productive Simpson clonality was calculated as the square root of Simpson's diversity index across productive rearrangements. Sourced from immuneACCESS, this table was stored by TCRdb with only in-frame sequences that have V and J called. A share of the clones is absent; for the studies checked, an unresolved V gene accounts for under half, and the remainder has no known explanation. The D gene and trimming were derived from the DNA, and the V and J assignments and clone size from that table. The sample contains roughly 150,000 clones, around 83% of them found a single time. Around 6.7% of the sample is held by the ten biggest clonotypes.

Whole blood was collected in K2EDTA tubes by collaborating institutions according to the institutions' own protocols. For TCRbeta analysis, collaborators shipped samples in one of three forms: frozen whole blood, isolated PBMCs, or DNA extracted from either of those sample types. Worth noting for this clone: What antigen it recognizes has not been identified. One base away there is no much larger clone; base qualities are not given.

What the authors observed across the whole study: Clinical and demographic metadata were provided uncurated, with the amount varying by source and participant.

The junction shows trimming of 6 bases on V and 0 bases on J, and the gene matches do not reach 6 bases of it. For CDR1 and CDR2, the germline V gene lists SNHLY and FYNNEI. Reading from cysteine to phenylalanine, the CDR3 counts 15 amino acids. Only the CDR3 part of the read is kept: 45 bases, read in frame from the first base. The receptor was derived from a woman aged 50 to 60 in a cohort sampled during active or convalescent COVID-19. The sequence is built from TRBV2 and TRBJ2-3; TRBD2 agrees with 7 junctional bases. The specimen sequenced was peripheral blood. The bases read TGTGCCAGCAGGGTGACTAGCACTAGCACAGATACGCAGTATTTT. The encoded protein is CASRVTSTSTDTQYF. Reference TRBV2 and TRBJ2-3 proteins supply the regions before and after the CDR3; the full variable domain is: EPEVTQTPSHQVTQMGQEVILRCVPISNHLYFYWYRQILGQKVEFLVSFYNNEISEKSEIFDDQFSVERPDGSNFTLKIRSTKLEDSAMYFCASRVTSTSTDTQYFGPGTRLTVL.